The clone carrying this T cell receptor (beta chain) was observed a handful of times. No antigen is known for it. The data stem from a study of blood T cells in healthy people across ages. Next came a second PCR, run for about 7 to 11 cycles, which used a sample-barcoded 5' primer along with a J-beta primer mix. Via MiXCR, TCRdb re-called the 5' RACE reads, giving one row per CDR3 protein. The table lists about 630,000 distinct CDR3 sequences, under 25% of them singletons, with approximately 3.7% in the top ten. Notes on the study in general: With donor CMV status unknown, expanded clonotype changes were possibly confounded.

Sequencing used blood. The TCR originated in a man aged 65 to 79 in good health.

As DNA, the CDR3 is TGCGCCAGCAGCCCATTAGGTTCTTCAACTAATGAAAAACTGTTTTTT. It translates to CASSPLGSSTNEKLFF. This sequence joins TRBV5-1 and TRBJ1-4; D gene unclear. This CDR3 is 16 amino acids long. CDR1 is SGHRS and CDR2 is YFSETQ in the germline V gene. Trimming took off 4 bases at V and 0 bases at J, with 13 bases between the two ends. Full variable domain (rest looked up from reference TRBV5-1 and TRBJ1-4): KAGVTQTPRYLIKTRGQQVTLSCSPISGHRSVSWYQQTPGQGLQFLFEYFSETQRNKGNFPGRFSGRQFSNSRSEMNVSTLELGDSALYLCASSPLGSSTNEKLFFGSGTQLSVL.